The clone carrying this T cell receptor (beta chain) was recorded a few times. What it binds is not known. This sample was taken from a study of T cell responses to AZD1222 COVID-19 vaccine. Sequenced by immunoSEQ multiplex PCR; TCRdb stores in-frame clones only, minus some. Here the sample spans 130,000 to 150,000 clones, 86% being singletons. Study results and limitations: The repertoires were collected only after the peak T cell response.

The source was peripheral blood, collected 28 days after the second AZD1222 dose. This receptor was taken from an adult who received the AZD1222 COVID-19 vaccine.

CDR3 DNA sequence: TGTGCCAGCAGCTTGGACAGGAGTTACGGCTACACCTTC. Protein product: CASSLDRSYGYTF. The rearrangement joins TRBV5-4 to TRBJ1-2; a weak D match, TRBD1 (5 bases). This CDR3 comprises 13 residues. Germline CDR1 and CDR2: SGHNT and YYREEE (reference sequence). The V gene lost 0 bases and the J gene lost 8 bases, with 11 bases spanning the gap.